This TCR beta chain was identified during a study of blood T cells in healthy people across ages. Study-wide results and limits: Without sorted subsets, naive and antigen-experienced compartments could not be conclusively compared. Expanded clonotype changes were possibly confounded by unknown donor CMV status.

Through a sample-barcoded 5' primer and a J-beta primer mix, a second PCR was run for roughly 6 to 12 cycles. In TCRdb, the 5' RACE reads were re-called with MiXCR into one record per CDR3 protein. The sample has approximately 1.5 million distinct CDR3 sequences, roughly 32% seen once. For this clonotype: Its antigen remains unknown.

All donors came from Russia, were Caucasian and healthy, and spanned ages about 6 to 100. Each donor gave roughly 9.1 milliliters of peripheral blood. The sample comprised blood. The clonotype was recovered from a woman in her 30s in good health.

CDR3 amino acids: CASSSRDGSREQYF. The CDR3, as DNA: TGCGCCAGCAGCTCCCGGGACGGTTCTCGGGAGCAGTACTTC. The chain joins TRBV5-1 to TRBJ2-7; D may match TRBD1 or TRBD2 (5 bases each). V was clipped by 3 bases and J by 7 bases, with 17 bases between them. Germline V gene sequence: CDR1 SGHRS, CDR2 YFSETQ. The CDR3 spans 14 residues.